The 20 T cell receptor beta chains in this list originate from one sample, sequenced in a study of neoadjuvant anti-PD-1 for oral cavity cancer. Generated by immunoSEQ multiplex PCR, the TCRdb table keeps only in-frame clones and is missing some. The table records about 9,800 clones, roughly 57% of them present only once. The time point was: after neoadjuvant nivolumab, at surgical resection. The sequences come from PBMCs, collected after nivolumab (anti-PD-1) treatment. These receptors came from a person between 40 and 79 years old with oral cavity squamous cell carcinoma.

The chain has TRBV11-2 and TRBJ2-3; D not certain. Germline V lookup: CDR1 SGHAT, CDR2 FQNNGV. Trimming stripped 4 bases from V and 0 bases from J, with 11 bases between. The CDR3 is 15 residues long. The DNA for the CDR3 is TGTGCCAGCAGCTCGATACTACGCAGCACAGATACGCAGTATTTT. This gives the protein CASSSILRSTDTQYF.

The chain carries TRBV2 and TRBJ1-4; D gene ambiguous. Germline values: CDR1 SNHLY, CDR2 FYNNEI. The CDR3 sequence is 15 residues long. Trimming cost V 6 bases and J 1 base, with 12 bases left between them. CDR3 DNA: TGTGCCAGCAGGTGGACCGACTTAACTAATGAAAAACTGTTTTTT. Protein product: CASRWTDLTNEKLFF.

The DNA of the CDR3 is TGTGCCAGCACCTACTCCGGGGGTGAAAAACTGTTTTTT. Translation gives CASTYSGGEKLFF. The gene calls are TRBV11-2 and TRBJ1-4; D is perhaps TRBD1 (5 bases). Looked up from germline, CDR1 is SGHAT and CDR2 is FQNNGV. The CDR3 consists of 13 residues. The ends were cut back, 7 bases at V and 7 bases at J, with 13 bases in the middle.

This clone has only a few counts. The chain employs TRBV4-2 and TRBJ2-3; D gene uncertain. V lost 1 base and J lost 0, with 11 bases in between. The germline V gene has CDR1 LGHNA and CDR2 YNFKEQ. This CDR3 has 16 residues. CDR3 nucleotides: TGTGCCAGCAGCCAAGCGGCGTGGATTAGCACAGATACGCAGTATTTT. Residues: CASSQAAWISTDTQYF.

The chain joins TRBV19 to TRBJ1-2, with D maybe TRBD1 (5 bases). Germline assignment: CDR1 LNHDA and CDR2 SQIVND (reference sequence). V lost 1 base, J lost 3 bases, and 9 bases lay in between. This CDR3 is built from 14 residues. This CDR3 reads CASSIGQGDYGYTF. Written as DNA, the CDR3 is TGTGCCAGTAGTATAGGTCAGGGCGACTATGGCTACACCTTC.

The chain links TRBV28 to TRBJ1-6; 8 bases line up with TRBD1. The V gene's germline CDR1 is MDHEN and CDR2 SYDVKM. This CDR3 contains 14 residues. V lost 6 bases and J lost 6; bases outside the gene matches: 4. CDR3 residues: CASSRGQGNSPLHF. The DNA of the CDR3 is TGTGCCAGCAGCCGAGGACAGGGTAATTCACCCCTCCACTTT.

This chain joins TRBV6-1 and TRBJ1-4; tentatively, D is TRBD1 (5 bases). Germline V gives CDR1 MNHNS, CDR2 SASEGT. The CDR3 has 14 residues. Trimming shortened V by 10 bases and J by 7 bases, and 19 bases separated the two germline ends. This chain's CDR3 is CATRFGLGAEKLFF. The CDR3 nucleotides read TGTGCCACCCGGTTTGGGCTCGGGGCTGAAAAACTGTTTTTT.

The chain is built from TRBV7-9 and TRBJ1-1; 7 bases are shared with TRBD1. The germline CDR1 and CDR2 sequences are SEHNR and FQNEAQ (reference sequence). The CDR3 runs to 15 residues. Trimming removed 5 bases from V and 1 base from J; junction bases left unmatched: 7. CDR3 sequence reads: CASSPTGPQNTEAFF. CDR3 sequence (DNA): TGTGCCAGCAGCCCGACAGGGCCTCAGAACACTGAAGCTTTCTTT.

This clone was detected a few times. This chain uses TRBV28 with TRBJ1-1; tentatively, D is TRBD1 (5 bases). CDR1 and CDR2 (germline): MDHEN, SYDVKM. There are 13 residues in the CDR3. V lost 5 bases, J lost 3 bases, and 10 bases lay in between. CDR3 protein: CASSPSGYTEAFF. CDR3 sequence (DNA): TGTGCCAGCAGTCCCTCAGGGTACACTGAAGCTTTCTTT.

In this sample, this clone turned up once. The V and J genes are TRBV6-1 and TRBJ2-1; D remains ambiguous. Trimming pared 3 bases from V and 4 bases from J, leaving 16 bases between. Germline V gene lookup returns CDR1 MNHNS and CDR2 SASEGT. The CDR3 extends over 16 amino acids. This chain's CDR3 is CASSDLAAGTYNEQFF. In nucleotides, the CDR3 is TGTGCCAGCAGTGACCTTGCGGCCGGTACTTACAATGAGCAGTTCTTC.

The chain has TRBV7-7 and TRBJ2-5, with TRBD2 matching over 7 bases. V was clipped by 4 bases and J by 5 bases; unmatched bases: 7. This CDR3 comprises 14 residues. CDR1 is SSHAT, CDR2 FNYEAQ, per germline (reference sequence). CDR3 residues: CASSYTGGSETQYF. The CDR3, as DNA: TGTGCCAGCAGCTATACGGGGGGTTCGGAGACCCAGTACTTC.

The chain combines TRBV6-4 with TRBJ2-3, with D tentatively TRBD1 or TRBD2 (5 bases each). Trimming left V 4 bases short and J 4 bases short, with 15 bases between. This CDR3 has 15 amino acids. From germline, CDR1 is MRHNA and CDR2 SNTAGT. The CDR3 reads CASSVGGRAADTQYF. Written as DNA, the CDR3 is TGTGCCAGCAGTGTCGGAGGCAGGGCCGCAGATACGCAGTATTTT.

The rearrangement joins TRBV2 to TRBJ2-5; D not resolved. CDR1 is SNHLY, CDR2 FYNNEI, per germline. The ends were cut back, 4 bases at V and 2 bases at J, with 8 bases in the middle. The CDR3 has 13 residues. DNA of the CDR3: TGTGCCAGCAGTGGGAAACTACAAGAGACCCAGTACTTC. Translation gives CASSGKLQETQYF.

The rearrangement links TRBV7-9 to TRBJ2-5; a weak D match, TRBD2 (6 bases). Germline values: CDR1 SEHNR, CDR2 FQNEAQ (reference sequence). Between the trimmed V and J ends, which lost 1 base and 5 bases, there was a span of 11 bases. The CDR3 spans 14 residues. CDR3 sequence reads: CASSLGGARETQYF. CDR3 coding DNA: TGTGCCAGCAGCTTAGGCGGGGCCCGGGAGACCCAGTACTTC.

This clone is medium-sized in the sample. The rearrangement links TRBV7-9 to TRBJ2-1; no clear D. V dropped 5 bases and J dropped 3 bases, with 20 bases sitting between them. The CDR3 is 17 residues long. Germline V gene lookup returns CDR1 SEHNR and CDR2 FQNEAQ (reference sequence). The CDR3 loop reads CASSSWEDLSFYNEQFF. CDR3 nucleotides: TGTGCCAGCAGCAGTTGGGAAGATTTGAGCTTCTACAATGAGCAGTTCTTC.

DNA of the CDR3: TGCGCCAGCAGCCAAGATGGGGGCCGGAGGGAAACTGAAGCTTTCTTT. As protein: CASSQDGGRRETEAFF. V is TRBV4-1 and J is TRBJ1-1, with D perhaps TRBD1 (6 bases). This CDR3 comprises 16 residues. Trimming stripped 0 bases from V and 5 bases from J, with 16 bases between. From germline, CDR1 is MGHRA and CDR2 YSYEKL.

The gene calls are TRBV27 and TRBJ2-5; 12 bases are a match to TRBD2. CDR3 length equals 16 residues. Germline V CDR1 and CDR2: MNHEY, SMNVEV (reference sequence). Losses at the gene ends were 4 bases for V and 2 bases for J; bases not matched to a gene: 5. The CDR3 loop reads CASSSLAGGPQETQYF. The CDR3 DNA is TGTGCCAGCAGTTCCCTAGCGGGGGGGCCTCAAGAGACCCAGTACTTC.

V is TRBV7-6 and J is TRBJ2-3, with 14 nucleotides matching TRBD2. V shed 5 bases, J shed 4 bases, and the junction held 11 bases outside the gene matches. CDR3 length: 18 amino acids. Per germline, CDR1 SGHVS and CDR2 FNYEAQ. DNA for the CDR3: TGTGCCAGCAGCCCGGGACTAGCGGGGGACTACCGGGCAGATACGCAGTATTTT. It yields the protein CASSPGLAGDYRADTQYF.

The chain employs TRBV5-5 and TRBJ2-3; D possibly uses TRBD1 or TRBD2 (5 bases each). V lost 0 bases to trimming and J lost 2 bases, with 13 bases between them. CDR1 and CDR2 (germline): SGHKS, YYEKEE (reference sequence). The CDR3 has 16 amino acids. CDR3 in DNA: TGTGCCAGCAGCTTGGAGGGGACCAGCTACACAGATACGCAGTATTTT. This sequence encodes CASSLEGTSYTDTQYF.

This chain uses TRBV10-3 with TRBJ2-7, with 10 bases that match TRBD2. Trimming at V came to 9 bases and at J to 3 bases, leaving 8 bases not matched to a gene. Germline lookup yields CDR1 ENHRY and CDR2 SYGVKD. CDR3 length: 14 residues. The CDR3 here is CAIRAGGTVYEQYF. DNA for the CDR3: TGTGCCATAAGAGCGGGAGGGACCGTCTACGAGCAGTACTTC.